This T cell receptor (beta chain) was sequenced for a study of T cell clonotyping in hematopoietic cell transplantation. Germline CDR1 SGHDT, CDR2 YYEEEE. The CDR3 has 17 residues. V dropped 4 bases and J dropped 5 bases, with 24 bases sitting between them. As to this clone: Its antigen is still unknown.

Data came from immunoSEQ multiplex PCR; TCRdb stores just in-frame clones and leaves some out. The profile covers over 9,000 clones, with under 85% appearing a single time and around 50% taken by the ten largest. The study, taken as a whole, reports: CD4 and CD8 repertoire contributions could not be separated without sorting. Broader posttransplant TCR repertoire diversity was predicted by graft donor and pretransplant recipient Inverse Simpson Index values. Pathologically expanded recipient clonotypes increased progressively from day 30 to day 180 as diversity fell.

Recipient blood drawn about 28 days pretransplant and days 30, 100, 180 after. The clonotype was recovered from a male patient aged 55 to 69 who had an allogeneic stem cell transplant from an unrelated donor, so the T cells may come from the graft donor. Some clones in this sample may be carry-over from other donors' samples. The starting material was PBMCs, obtained at the time of graft-versus-host disease after allogeneic stem cell transplant. The V and J genes are TRBV5-6 and TRBJ1-2, with D tentatively TRBD1 (6 bases). CDR3 sequence reads: CASSPGGAGEWRYGYTF. The CDR3 DNA follows: TGTGCCAGCAGCCCCGGCGGGGCAGGGGAATGGAGGTATGGCTACACCTTC.